The 19 T cell receptor beta chains below all came from one sample that was sequenced in a study of radiation and T cells in renal cell carcinoma. TCRdb keeps only in-frame clones here, not all; method: immunoSEQ multiplex PCR. The sample has about 77,000 clones; less than 90% are singletons. The time point: blood 4 weeks post-SBRT, at nephrectomy. Regarding treatment: 15 Gy SBRT to primary tumor, nephrectomy 4 weeks later. The sample consisted of blood, taken from a patient whose treatment included radiotherapy and nephrectomy. These TCRs come from an older woman with renal cell carcinoma.

This rearrangement joins TRBV4-2 to TRBJ2-3; TRBD2 matches 14 bases. Trimming took 1 base from V and 0 from J; bases not matched to a gene: 6. CDR1 and CDR2 (germline): LGHNA, YNFKEQ. The CDR3 extends over 19 amino acids. DNA of the CDR3: TGTGCCAGCAGCCAAGGCGAGGGACTAGCGGGAGTGAGCACAGATACGCAGTATTTT. Protein product: CASSQGEGLAGVSTDTQYF.

This clone has just a few counts. The chain recombines TRBV9 with TRBJ2-7; 12 bases map to TRBD2. CDR3 length: 14 residues. The trim removed 5 bases at V and 4 bases at J, leaving 4 bases unmatched. In germline, CDR1 is SGDLS, CDR2 YYNGEE. CDR3 protein: CASSQGLAGYEQYF. CDR3 nucleotides: TGTGCCAGCAGTCAAGGACTAGCGGGATACGAGCAGTACTTC.

V is TRBV11-3 and J is TRBJ1-1; D not resolved. CDR1 and CDR2 (germline): SGHNT, YENEEA. The CDR3 has 14 residues. V was clipped by 4 bases and J by 4 bases, with 13 bases between them. DNA for the CDR3: TGTGCCAGCAGCTCATCAGACGGAGTCACTGAAGCTTTCTTT. Encoded protein: CASSSSDGVTEAFF.

The gene calls are TRBV7-3 and TRBJ2-4; either TRBD1 or TRBD2 may supply D (5 bases each). Germline-derived CDR1 and CDR2 are SGHTA and FQGTGA. The CDR3 consists of 15 residues. V lost 2 bases and J lost 5, with 13 bases in between. Here the CDR3 DNA reads TGTGCCAGCAGCTTAGCGAGGGGTGAGGAAAACATTCAGTACTTC. Protein sequence: CASSLARGEENIQYF.

The chain carries TRBV4-2 and TRBJ1-5; D not resolved. There are 15 residues in the CDR3. From germline, CDR1 is LGHNA and CDR2 YNFKEQ. The ends were cut back, 0 bases at V and 0 bases at J, with 6 bases in the middle. CDR3 protein: CASSQDYYSNQPQHF. In nucleotides, the CDR3 is TGTGCCAGCAGCCAAGATTATTATAGCAATCAGCCCCAGCATTTT.

The rearrangement joins TRBV18 to TRBJ1-2; no reliable D call. Trimming left V 0 bases short and J 4 bases short, with 6 bases between. The CDR3 runs to 13 residues. CDR1 and CDR2 (germline): KGHSH, LQKENI. CDR3 nucleotides: TGTGCCAGCTCACCACCCCCCCCCTATGGCTACACCTTC. This encodes CASSPPPPYGYTF.

The sample holds a few counts of this clone. V is TRBV28 and J is TRBJ1-1; D not resolved. Trimming removed 5 bases from V and 1 base from J, with 2 bases in between. Germline-derived CDR1 and CDR2 are MDHEN and SYDVKM. CDR3 length: 11 amino acids. This CDR3 is CASSQNTEAFF. The CDR3 region has the DNA TGTGCCAGCAGTCAGAACACTGAAGCTTTCTTT.

This chain connects TRBV29-1 to TRBJ1-2; D unresolved. The V end was cut by 1 base, the J end by 3 bases, with 6 bases between. The CDR3 has 12 amino acids. The germline gives CDR1 SQVTM, CDR2 ANQGSEA. The CDR3 region is CSVEGVDYGYTF. CDR3 coding DNA: TGCAGCGTTGAAGGGGTCGACTATGGCTACACCTTC. The full variable domain, completed using reference TRBV29-1 and TRBJ1-2, is SAVISQKPSRDICQRGTSLTIQCQVDSQVTMMFWYRQQPGQSLTLIATANQGSEATYESGFVIDKFPISRPNLTFSTLTVSNMSPEDSSIYLCSVEGVDYGYTFGSGTRLTVV.

J is TRBJ2-5 and V is TRBV18, with a weak D call TRBD2 (6 bases). V was trimmed by 3 bases and J by 3 bases, leaving 11 bases between them. The germline gives CDR1 KGHSH, CDR2 LQKENI. CDR3 length: 14 residues. CDR3 in amino acids: CASSPLSGEETQYF. CDR3 nucleotides: TGTGCCAGCTCACCTCTTAGCGGAGAAGAGACCCAGTACTTC.

The J gene is TRBJ1-1, the V gene TRBV2; D remains unclear. Per germline, CDR1 SNHLY and CDR2 FYNNEI. CDR3 length equals 14 residues. Trimming left V 2 bases short and J 4 bases short, with 11 bases between. CDR3 sequence reads: CASSEWGGSTEAFF. For the CDR3, the DNA is TGTGCCAGCAGTGAATGGGGTGGGAGCACTGAAGCTTTCTTT.

This clone was seen a single time. The J gene is TRBJ2-6, the V gene TRBV13; 11 bases line up with TRBD1. The CDR3 spans 18 residues. V was clipped by 4 bases and J by 0 bases; unmatched bases: 5. Germline loops: CDR1 PRHDT, CDR2 FYEKMQ (reference sequence). CDR3 bases: TGTGCCAGCAGCTGGAGGACAGGGGGCGTCTCTGGGGCCAACGTCCTGACTTTC. Amino acids: CASSWRTGGVSGANVLTF.

This clone was picked up one time. The gene calls are TRBV20-1 and TRBJ2-4; D is ambiguous. The CDR3 covers 11 residues. Germline loops: CDR1 DFQATT, CDR2 SNEGSKA (reference sequence). V dropped 5 bases and J dropped 8 bases, with 10 bases sitting between them. The CDR3 here is CSAGLRDIQYF. CDR3 DNA: TGCAGTGCTGGCCTGAGAGACATTCAGTACTTC.

The chain couples TRBV9 to TRBJ1-2; tentatively, D is TRBD1 (6 bases). V shed 6 bases and J shed 3 bases, with 12 bases lying between them. Germline lookup yields CDR1 SGDLS and CDR2 YYNGEE. The CDR3 covers 13 residues. This CDR3 is CASTKGGDYGYTF. The DNA for the CDR3 is TGTGCCAGCACCAAGGGGGGGGACTATGGCTACACCTTC.

This clone has more than one count but fewer than ten. CDR3 bases: TGCGCCAGCAGTCCGGGACAGTACCCGGGGGAGCAGTACTTC. Protein sequence: CASSPGQYPGEQYF. V is TRBV5-1 and J is TRBJ2-7; 7 bases match TRBD1. This CDR3 has 14 residues. Looked up from germline, CDR1 is SGHRS and CDR2 is YFSETQ. Trimming at V came to 5 bases and at J to 7 bases, leaving 12 bases not matched to a gene.

This chain connects TRBV5-1 to TRBJ1-2, with D unresolved. V was pared by 0 bases and J by 4 bases, with 13 bases between. Germline lookup yields CDR1 SGHRS and CDR2 YFSETQ. This CDR3 has 15 amino acids. The CDR3 spells CASSLEAEPVYGYTF. The CDR3 nucleotides read TGCGCCAGCAGCTTGGAGGCAGAGCCAGTCTATGGCTACACCTTC. Filled out from reference TRBV5-1 and TRBJ1-2, the complete variable domain reads KAGVTQTPRYLIKTRGQQVTLSCSPISGHRSVSWYQQTPGQGLQFLFEYFSETQRNKGNFPGRFSGRQFSNSRSEMNVSTLELGDSALYLCASSLEAEPVYGYTFGSGTRLTVV.

The chain employs TRBV27 and TRBJ2-1; 8 bases align to TRBD1. With 3 bases clipped from V and 2 bases from J, the junction kept 3 bases outside the gene matches. CDR3 length: 15 amino acids. Germline V CDR1 and CDR2: MNHEY, SMNVEV (reference sequence). The CDR3 sequence: CASSLGRGPYNEQFF. DNA for the CDR3: TGTGCCAGCAGTTTGGGCAGGGGGCCCTACAATGAGCAGTTCTTC.

This clone appeared a single time. The genes are TRBV12-5 and TRBJ2-3; D unclear. V dropped 0 bases and J dropped 5 bases, with 3 bases sitting between them. The CDR3 consists of 12 residues. Germline loops: CDR1 LGHNT, CDR2 FRNRAP. The CDR3 here is CASGLVVDTQYF. CDR3 nucleotides: TGTGCTAGTGGTTTGGTAGTAGATACGCAGTATTTT.

The chain employs TRBV10-2 and TRBJ2-7, with TRBD1 as a possible D gene (6 bases). There are 13 residues in the CDR3. With 3 bases removed from V and 3 bases from J, the gap between germline ends came to 9 bases. Looked up from germline, CDR1 is WSHSY and CDR2 is SAAADI. In DNA form, the CDR3 reads TGCGCCAGCAGTGAAGGACAGATCTACGAGCAGTACTTC. As protein: CASSEGQIYEQYF.

The chain carries TRBV18 and TRBJ2-1; 7 bases map to TRBD2. This CDR3 contains 14 residues. V trimming: 3 bases; J trimming: 5 bases; junction bases outside the gene matches: 4. Germline V lookup: CDR1 KGHSH, CDR2 LQKENI. The CDR3 protein is CASSPPSGHNEQFF. The DNA of the CDR3 is TGTGCCAGCTCACCCCCTAGCGGACACAATGAGCAGTTCTTC.